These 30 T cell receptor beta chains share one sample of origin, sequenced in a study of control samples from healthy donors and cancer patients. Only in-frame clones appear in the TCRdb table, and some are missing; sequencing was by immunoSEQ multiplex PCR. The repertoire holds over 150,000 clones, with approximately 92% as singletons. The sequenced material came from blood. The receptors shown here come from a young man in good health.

The CDR3 protein is CSVEDPQPGANVLTF. DNA of the CDR3: TGCAGCGTTGAAGATCCCCAGCCTGGGGCCAACGTCCTGACTTTC. The chain combines TRBV29-1 with TRBJ2-6; D gene unclear. V shed 0 bases and J shed 2 bases, with 8 bases lying between them. From germline, CDR1 is SQVTM and CDR2 ANQGSEA. CDR3 length equals 15 residues.

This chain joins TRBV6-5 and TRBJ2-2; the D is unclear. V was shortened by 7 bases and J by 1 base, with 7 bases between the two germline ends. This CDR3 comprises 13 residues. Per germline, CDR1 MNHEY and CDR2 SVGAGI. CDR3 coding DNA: TGTGCCAGCAACACTGGGAACACCGGGGAGCTGTTTTTT. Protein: CASNTGNTGELFF.

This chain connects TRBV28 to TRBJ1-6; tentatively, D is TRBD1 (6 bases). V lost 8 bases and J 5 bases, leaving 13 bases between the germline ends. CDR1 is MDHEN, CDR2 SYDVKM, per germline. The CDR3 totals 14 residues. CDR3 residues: CASSWGQNNSPLHF. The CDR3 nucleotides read TGTGCCAGCTCCTGGGGGCAGAATAATTCACCCCTCCACTTT.

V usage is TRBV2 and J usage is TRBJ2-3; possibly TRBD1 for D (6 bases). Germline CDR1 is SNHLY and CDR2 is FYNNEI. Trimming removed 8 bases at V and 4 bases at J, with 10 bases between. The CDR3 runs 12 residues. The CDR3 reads CASRYRADTQYF. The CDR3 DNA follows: TGTGCCAGCCGATACAGGGCAGATACGCAGTATTTT.

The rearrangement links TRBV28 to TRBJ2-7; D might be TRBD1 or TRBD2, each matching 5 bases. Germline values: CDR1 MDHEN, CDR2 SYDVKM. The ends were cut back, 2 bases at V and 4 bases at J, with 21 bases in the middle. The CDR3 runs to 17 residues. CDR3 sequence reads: CASSLRTRGKRGYEQYF. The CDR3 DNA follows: TGTGCCAGCAGTTTAAGAACGAGGGGCAAAAGGGGTTACGAGCAGTACTTC.

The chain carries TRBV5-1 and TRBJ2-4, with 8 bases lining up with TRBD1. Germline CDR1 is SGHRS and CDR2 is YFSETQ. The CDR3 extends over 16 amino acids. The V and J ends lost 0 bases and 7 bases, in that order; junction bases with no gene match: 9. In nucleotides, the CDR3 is TGCGCCAGCAGCTTGGCCCTCGGACAGGGTACGAACATTCAGTACTTC. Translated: CASSLALGQGTNIQYF. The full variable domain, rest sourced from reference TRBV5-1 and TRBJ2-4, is KAGVTQTPRYLIKTRGQQVTLSCSPISGHRSVSWYQQTPGQGLQFLFEYFSETQRNKGNFPGRFSGRQFSNSRSEMNVSTLELGDSALYLCASSLALGQGTNIQYFGAGTRLSVL.

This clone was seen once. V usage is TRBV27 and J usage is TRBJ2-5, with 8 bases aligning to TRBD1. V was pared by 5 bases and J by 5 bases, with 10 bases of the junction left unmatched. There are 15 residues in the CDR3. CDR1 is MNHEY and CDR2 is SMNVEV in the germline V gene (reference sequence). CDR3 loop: CASSPRTGIGETQYF. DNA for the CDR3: TGTGCCAGCAGTCCCCGGACAGGGATAGGGGAGACCCAGTACTTC.

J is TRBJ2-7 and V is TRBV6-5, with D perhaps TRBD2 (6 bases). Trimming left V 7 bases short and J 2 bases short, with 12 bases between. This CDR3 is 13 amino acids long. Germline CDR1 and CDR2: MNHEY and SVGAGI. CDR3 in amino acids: CASNGDSTYEQYF. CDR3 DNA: TGTGCCAGCAATGGGGACTCGACCTACGAGCAGTACTTC.

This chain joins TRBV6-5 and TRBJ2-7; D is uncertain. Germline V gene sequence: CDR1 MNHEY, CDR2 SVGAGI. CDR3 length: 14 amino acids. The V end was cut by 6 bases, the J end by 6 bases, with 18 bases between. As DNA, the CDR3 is TGTGCCAGCAGAGCAGACTCTCCCACCACCGAGCAGTACTTC. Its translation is CASRADSPTTEQYF.

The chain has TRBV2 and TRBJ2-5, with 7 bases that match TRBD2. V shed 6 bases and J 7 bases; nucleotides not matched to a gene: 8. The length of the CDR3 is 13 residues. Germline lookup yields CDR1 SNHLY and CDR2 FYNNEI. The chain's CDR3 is CASRNGRGGTQYF. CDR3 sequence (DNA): TGTGCCAGCAGAAATGGGAGGGGTGGGACCCAGTACTTC.

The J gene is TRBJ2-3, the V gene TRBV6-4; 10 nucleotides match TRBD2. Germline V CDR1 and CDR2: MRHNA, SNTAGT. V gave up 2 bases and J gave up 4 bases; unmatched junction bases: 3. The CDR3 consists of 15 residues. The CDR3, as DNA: TGTGCCAGCAGTGACAGCGGGGGGGCCTCAGATACGCAGTATTTT. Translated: CASSDSGGASDTQYF.

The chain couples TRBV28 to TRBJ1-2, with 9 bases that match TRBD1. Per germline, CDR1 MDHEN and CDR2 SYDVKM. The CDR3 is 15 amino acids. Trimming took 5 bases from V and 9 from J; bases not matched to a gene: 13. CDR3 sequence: CASSDMGQGPSRYTF. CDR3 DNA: TGTGCCAGCAGTGATATGGGACAGGGACCAAGCCGCTACACCTTC.

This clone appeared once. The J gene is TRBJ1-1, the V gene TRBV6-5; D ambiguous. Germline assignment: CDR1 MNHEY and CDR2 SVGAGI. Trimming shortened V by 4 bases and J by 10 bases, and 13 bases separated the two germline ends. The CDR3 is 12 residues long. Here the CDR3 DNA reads TGTGCCAGCAGTTCTACCGGGGTACGAGCTTTCTTT. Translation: CASSSTGVRAFF.

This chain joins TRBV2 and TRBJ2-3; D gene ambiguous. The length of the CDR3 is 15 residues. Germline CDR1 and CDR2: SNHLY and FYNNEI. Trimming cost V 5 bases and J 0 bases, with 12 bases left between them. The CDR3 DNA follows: TGTGCCAGCAGTTTGGATTTTACTAGCACAGATACGCAGTATTTT. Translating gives CASSLDFTSTDTQYF. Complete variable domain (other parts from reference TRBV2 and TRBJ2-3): EPEVTQTPSHQVTQMGQEVILRCVPISNHLYFYWYRQILGQKVEFLVSFYNNEISEKSEIFDDQFSVERPDGSNFTLKIRSTKLEDSAMYFCASSLDFTSTDTQYFGPGTRLTVL.

This CDR3 reads CASSRFRTGDSYEQYF. The CDR3 DNA is TGTGCCAGCAGTCGATTCCGGACAGGTGACTCCTACGAGCAGTACTTC. The V call is TRBV6-6, the J call TRBJ2-7, with 7 bases fitting TRBD1. The ends lost 5 bases at V and 0 bases at J; junction bases unmatched: 10. Germline V gives CDR1 MNHNY, CDR2 SVGAGI (reference sequence). The CDR3 loop spans 16 amino acids.

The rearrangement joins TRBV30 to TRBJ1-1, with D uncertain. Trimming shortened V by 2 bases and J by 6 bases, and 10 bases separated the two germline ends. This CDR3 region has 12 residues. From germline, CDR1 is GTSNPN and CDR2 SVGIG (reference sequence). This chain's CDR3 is CAWSLREPEAFF. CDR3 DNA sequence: TGTGCCTGGAGTCTCCGGGAACCTGAAGCTTTCTTT.

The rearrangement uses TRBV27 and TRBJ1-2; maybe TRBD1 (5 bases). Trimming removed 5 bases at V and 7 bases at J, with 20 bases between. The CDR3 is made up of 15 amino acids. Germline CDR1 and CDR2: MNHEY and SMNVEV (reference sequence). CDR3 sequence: CASSGGVPPRGGYTF. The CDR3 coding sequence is TGTGCCAGCAGTGGGGGGGTGCCTCCTCGAGGTGGCTACACCTTC.

The CDR3 is CASSAGIRSPLHF. The CDR3, as DNA: TGTGCCAGCAGTGCAGGAATTAGATCACCCCTCCACTTT. The chain is built from TRBV2 and TRBJ1-6; D remains unclear. CDR1 is SNHLY and CDR2 is FYNNEI in the germline V gene. The ends were cut back, 4 bases at V and 10 bases at J, with 11 bases in the middle. There are 13 residues in the CDR3.

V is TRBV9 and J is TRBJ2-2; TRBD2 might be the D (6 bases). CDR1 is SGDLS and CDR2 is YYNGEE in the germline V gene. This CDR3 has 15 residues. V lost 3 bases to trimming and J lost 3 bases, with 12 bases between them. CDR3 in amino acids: CASSDSGEYTGELFF. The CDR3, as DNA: TGTGCCAGCAGCGATTCGGGGGAGTACACCGGGGAGCTGTTTTTT. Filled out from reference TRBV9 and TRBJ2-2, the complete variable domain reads DSGVTQTPKHLITATGQRVTLRCSPRSGDLSVYWYQQSLDQGLQFLIQYYNGEERAKGNILERFSAQQFPDLHSELNLSSLELGDSALYFCASSDSGEYTGELFFGEGSRLTVL.

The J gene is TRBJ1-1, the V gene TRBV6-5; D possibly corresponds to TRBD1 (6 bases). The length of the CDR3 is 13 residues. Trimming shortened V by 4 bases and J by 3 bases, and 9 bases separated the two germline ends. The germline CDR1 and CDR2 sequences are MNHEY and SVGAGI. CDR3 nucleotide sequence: TGTGCCAGCAGTTTACAGGGCTACACTGAAGCTTTCTTT. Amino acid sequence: CASSLQGYTEAFF.

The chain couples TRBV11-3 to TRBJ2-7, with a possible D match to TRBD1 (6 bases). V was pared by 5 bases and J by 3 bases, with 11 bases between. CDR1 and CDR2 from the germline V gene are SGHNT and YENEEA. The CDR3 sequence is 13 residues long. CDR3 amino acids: CASSPGQFYEQYF. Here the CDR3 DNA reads TGTGCCAGCAGCCCTGGACAGTTCTACGAGCAGTACTTC.

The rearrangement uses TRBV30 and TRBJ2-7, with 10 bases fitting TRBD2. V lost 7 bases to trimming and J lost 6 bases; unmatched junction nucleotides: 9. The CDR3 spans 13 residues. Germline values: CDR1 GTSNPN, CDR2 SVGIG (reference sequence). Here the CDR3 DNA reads TGTGCCTTGGTTAGCGGGGGGTCTACCGAGCAGTACTTC. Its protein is CALVSGGSTEQYF.

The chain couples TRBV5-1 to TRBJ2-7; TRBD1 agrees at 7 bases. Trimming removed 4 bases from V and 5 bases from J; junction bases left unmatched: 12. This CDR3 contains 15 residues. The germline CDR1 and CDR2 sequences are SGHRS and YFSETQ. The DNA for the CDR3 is TGCGCCAGCAGCCTCCTGACAGGGAAGGTTGACGAGCAGTACTTC. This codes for CASSLLTGKVDEQYF.

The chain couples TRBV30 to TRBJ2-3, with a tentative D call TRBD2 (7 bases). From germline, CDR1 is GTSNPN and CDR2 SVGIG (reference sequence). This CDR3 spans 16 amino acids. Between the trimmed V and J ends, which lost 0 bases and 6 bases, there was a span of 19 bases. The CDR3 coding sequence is TGTGCCTGGAGTGTCCCCGGGGGGCGAGGGCCGGATACGCAGTATTTT. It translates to CAWSVPGGRGPDTQYF.

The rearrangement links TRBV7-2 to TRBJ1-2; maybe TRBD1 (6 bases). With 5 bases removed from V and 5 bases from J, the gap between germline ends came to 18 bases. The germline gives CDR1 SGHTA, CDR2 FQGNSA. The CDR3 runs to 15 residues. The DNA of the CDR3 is TGTGCCAGCAGCCAAGGTGGACAGTCCCTTTATGGCTACACCTTC. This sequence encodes CASSQGGQSLYGYTF.

The CDR3 sequence: CAWSAGGQASNQPQHF. Here the CDR3 DNA reads TGTGCCTGGAGTGCGGGAGGACAGGCTAGCAATCAGCCCCAGCATTTT. The genes are TRBV30 and TRBJ1-5, with 7 positions matching TRBD1. V shed 1 base, J shed 0 bases, and the junction held 6 bases outside the gene matches. Per germline, CDR1 GTSNPN and CDR2 SVGIG (reference sequence). This CDR3 contains 16 residues.

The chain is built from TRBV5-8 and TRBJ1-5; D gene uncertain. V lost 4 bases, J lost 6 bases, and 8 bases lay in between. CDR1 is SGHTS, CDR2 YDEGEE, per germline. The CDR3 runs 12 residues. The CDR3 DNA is TGTGCCAGCAGCCACCCCGGTCAGCCCCAGCATTTT. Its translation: CASSHPGQPQHF.

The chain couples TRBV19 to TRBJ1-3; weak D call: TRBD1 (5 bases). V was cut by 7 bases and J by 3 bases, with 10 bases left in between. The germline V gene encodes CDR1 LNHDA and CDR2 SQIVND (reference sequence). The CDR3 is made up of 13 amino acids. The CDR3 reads CASMRQYGNTIYF. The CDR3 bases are TGTGCCAGTATGAGACAGTATGGAAACACCATATATTTT. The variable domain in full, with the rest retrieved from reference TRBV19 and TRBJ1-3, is DGGITQSPKYLFRKEGQNVTLSCEQNLNHDAMYWYRQDPGQGLRLIYYSQIVNDFQKGDIAEGYSVSREKKESFPLTVTSAQKNPTAFYLCASMRQYGNTIYFGEGSWLTVV.

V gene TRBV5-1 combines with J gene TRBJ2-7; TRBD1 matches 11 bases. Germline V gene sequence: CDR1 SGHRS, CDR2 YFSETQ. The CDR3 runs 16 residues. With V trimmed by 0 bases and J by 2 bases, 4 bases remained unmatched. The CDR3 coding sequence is TGCGCCAGCAGCTTGGCCCCGGGACAGGGGGCCTACGAGCAGTACTTC. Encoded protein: CASSLAPGQGAYEQYF. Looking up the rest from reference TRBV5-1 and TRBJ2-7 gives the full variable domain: KAGVTQTPRYLIKTRGQQVTLSCSPISGHRSVSWYQQTPGQGLQFLFEYFSETQRNKGNFPGRFSGRQFSNSRSEMNVSTLELGDSALYLCASSLAPGQGAYEQYFGPGTRLTVT.

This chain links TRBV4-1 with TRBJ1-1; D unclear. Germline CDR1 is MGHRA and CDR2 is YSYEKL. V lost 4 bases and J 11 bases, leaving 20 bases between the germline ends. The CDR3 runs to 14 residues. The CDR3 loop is CASSPPGEAPRAFF. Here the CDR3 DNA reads TGCGCCAGCAGCCCTCCCGGGGAGGCCCCCCGGGCTTTCTTT.